This entry describes one T cell receptor (beta chain). Its target is not known. This sample's time point: blood 4 weeks post-SBRT, at nephrectomy. Treatment in this sample: 15 Gy SBRT to primary tumor, nephrectomy 4 weeks later. Serial blood draws occurred at baseline and 2 and 4 weeks post-SBRT. The data belong to a study of radiation and T cells in renal cell carcinoma. Here immunoSEQ multiplex PCR was the method, and the copy in TCRdb shows in-frame clones only, minus some. The table lists 150,000 to 200,000 clones, around 89% of them singletons, with about 11% in the top ten. The ends were cut back, 4 bases at V and 5 bases at J, with 12 bases in the middle. Germline-derived CDR1 and CDR2 are SGHRS and YFSETQ. The CDR3 totals 13 residues. Study observations and caveats: Baseline intratumoral clonotype presence is unknown without pretreatment biopsies.

The chain joins TRBV5-1 to TRBJ1-2; a possible D gene is TRBD1 (6 bases). The receptor's source is a woman aged 50 to 60 with renal cell carcinoma. This specimen was blood, taken from a patient whose treatment included radiotherapy and nephrectomy. The CDR3 here is CASSTLQGYGYTF. The DNA for the CDR3 is TGCGCCAGCAGCACCCTACAGGGATATGGCTACACCTTC.